This passage covers 24 T cell receptor beta chains from one sample sequenced in a study of molecular identifiers for immune sequencing clone quantification. TCRdb itself ran the PCR reads through MiXCR, one entry per CDR3 protein. The data hold around 470,000 distinct CDR3 sequences, with about a fifth observed a single time. Sequenced material: naive CD8+ T cells from blood, with Jurkat cell RNA spiked in. As for subset: FACS-sorted CD8+CD4-CCR7+CD45RA+ naive T cells. Receptors were obtained from a human donor in good health. Some libraries in this study had Jurkat cell RNA spiked in.

As regards this clonotype: This may stem from a read error, because a much larger clone lies one nucleotide away. The CDR3 here is CASSPYGTGGRIEAFF. Here the CDR3 DNA reads TGTGCCAGCAGCCCATACGGGACAGGGGGCCGCATTGAAGCTTTCTTT. The chain employs TRBV28 and TRBJ1-1; 12 bases match TRBD1. There are 16 residues in the CDR3. Germline V CDR1 and CDR2: MDHEN, SYDVKM. V lost 6 bases and J lost 7; bases outside the gene matches: 12.

Many counts were recorded for this clonotype. This rearrangement joins TRBV7-9 to TRBJ1-5; no clear D. Trimming stripped 1 base from V and 4 bases from J, with 11 bases between. Germline assignment: CDR1 SEHNR and CDR2 FQNEAQ (reference sequence). The CDR3 is made up of 15 amino acids. In DNA form, the CDR3 reads TGTGCCAGCAGCTTAGGGGCCGCAGGTAATCAGCCCCAGCATTTT. Its translation is CASSLGAAGNQPQHF.

This clonotype was counted at least ten times. V usage is TRBV16 and J usage is TRBJ1-4; TRBD1 is a possible D gene (6 bases). Germline V gene data show CDR1 as KGHSY and CDR2 as FQNENV. Trimming left V 4 bases short and J 7 bases short, with 13 bases between. The CDR3 runs 14 residues. CDR3 sequence (DNA): TGTGCCAGCAGCCCTCACCAGGGGACTGAAAAACTGTTTTTT. The encoded protein is CASSPHQGTEKLFF.

V gene TRBV7-9 combines with J gene TRBJ1-1; 9 bases map to TRBD1. Germline V lookup: CDR1 SEHNR, CDR2 FQNEAQ (reference sequence). The trim removed 5 bases at V and 8 bases at J, leaving 3 bases unmatched. The CDR3 has 12 amino acids. CDR3 DNA: TGTGCCAGCAGCGCCGGGACAGGGGAAGCTTTCTTT. This encodes CASSAGTGEAFF.

Turning to this clonotype: Possible read error: a much larger clone is one base away. The conserved phenylalanine or tryptophan normally closing the CDR3 is absent here, so this likely arose from a read error. The CDR3 nucleotides read TGCGCCAGCAGCCTTGGGGACACTTCCTACGAGCAGTACTCC. Amino acids: CASSLGDTSYEQYS. V usage is TRBV5-1 and J usage is TRBJ2-7; maybe TRBD1 (6 bases). The CDR3 length is 14 residues. Per germline, CDR1 SGHRS and CDR2 YFSETQ. V dropped 4 bases and J dropped 1 base, with 12 bases sitting between them.

Many counts were recorded for this clonotype. The V and J genes are TRBV27 and TRBJ1-5; D unresolved. The CDR3 runs to 13 residues. V lost 8 bases and J 5 bases, leaving 13 bases between the germline ends. Germline V gene lookup returns CDR1 MNHEY and CDR2 SMNVEV (reference sequence). The CDR3 bases are TGTGCCAGCCGGCCAGGCCCCCATCAGCCCCAGCATTTT. Protein product: CASRPGPHQPQHF.

This clonotype appeared a few times. The chain is built from TRBV4-3 and TRBJ2-1; perhaps D is TRBD1 or TRBD2 (5 bases each). V shed 0 bases and J shed 7 bases, with 10 bases lying between them. Per the germline V gene, CDR1 is LGHNA and CDR2 is YSLEER. This CDR3 has 14 residues. This chain's CDR3 is CASSQDNGGNEQFF. The DNA for the CDR3 is TGCGCCAGCAGCCAAGATAATGGGGGTAATGAGCAGTTCTTC.

The J gene is TRBJ2-7, the V gene TRBV27; D perhaps matches TRBD1 (6 bases). V gave up 5 bases and J gave up 3 bases, with 14 bases separating them. Germline-derived CDR1 and CDR2 are MNHEY and SMNVEV (reference sequence). The CDR3 is 14 amino acids. The DNA of the CDR3 is TGTGCCAGCAGTCACGGGACACTTCGCTACGAGCAGTACTTC. Its translation is CASSHGTLRYEQYF.

This clonotype showed up many times. The chain recombines TRBV9 with TRBJ1-5, with D perhaps matching TRBD1 (5 bases). Trimming removed 7 bases at V and 4 bases at J, with 6 bases between. The V gene's germline CDR1 is SGDLS and CDR2 YYNGEE. The CDR3 loop spans 11 amino acids. The chain's CDR3 is CASGGNQPQHF. In DNA, the CDR3 is TGTGCCAGCGGGGGGAATCAGCCCCAGCATTTT. The full variable domain, rest sourced from reference TRBV9 and TRBJ1-5, is DSGVTQTPKHLITATGQRVTLRCSPRSGDLSVYWYQQSLDQGLQFLIQYYNGEERAKGNILERFSAQQFPDLHSELNLSSLELGDSALYFCASGGNQPQHFGDGTRLSIL.

The rearrangement links TRBV7-9 to TRBJ1-4; D is perhaps TRBD1 (5 bases). Germline CDR1 reads SEHNR; CDR2 reads FQNEAQ (reference sequence). This CDR3 is 14 amino acids long. The V and J ends lost 5 bases and 5 bases respectively, with 12 bases between them. This CDR3 reads CASSLTGANEKLFF. The CDR3, as DNA: TGTGCCAGCAGCCTCACCGGGGCAAATGAAAAACTGTTTTTT.

This clonotype was picked up a small number of times. The chain has TRBV25-1 and TRBJ2-2; tentatively, D is TRBD1 or TRBD2 (5 bases each). V lost 3 bases to trimming and J lost 1 base, with 12 bases between them. CDR1 is MGHDK and CDR2 is SYGVNS in the germline V gene. This CDR3 spans 16 amino acids. The CDR3 loop reads CASSDSGTGNTGELFF. As DNA, the CDR3 is TGTGCCAGCAGTGACTCCGGGACCGGGAACACCGGGGAGCTGTTTTTT.

The chain joins TRBV6-2 or TRBV6-3 to TRBJ2-2; TRBD2 matches 8 bases. V dropped 7 bases and J dropped 6; count of bases not matched to a gene: 10. Germline CDR1 reads MNHEY; CDR2 reads SVGEGT. The CDR3 consists of 15 residues. The DNA for the CDR3 is TGTGCCAGCACCACGATGGGACTAGTCCCCGGGGAGCTGTTTTTT. Translated: CASTTMGLVPGELFF.

This sequence joins TRBV6-5 and TRBJ2-7, with 9 positions matching TRBD1. J was trimmed by 5 bases and V by 6 bases; bases with no gene match: 8. This CDR3 region has 14 residues. From germline, CDR1 is MNHEY and CDR2 SVGAGI. The CDR3 sequence is CASRTGQGLHEQYF. The CDR3 bases are TGTGCCAGCAGAACGGGACAGGGTCTTCACGAGCAGTACTTC.

This clonotype showed up many times. The CDR3 DNA sequence: TGTGCCAGCAGGGGTGTTGACAGGGGTGACTACGAGCAGTACTTC. Encoded protein: CASRGVDRGDYEQYF. V usage is TRBV7-9 and J usage is TRBJ2-7; 8 positions agree with TRBD1. CDR3 size: 15 residues. Germline V gives CDR1 SEHNR, CDR2 FQNEAQ (reference sequence). Trimming at V came to 6 bases and at J to 3 bases, leaving 10 bases not matched to a gene.

This clonotype was found many times. The chain joins TRBV29-1 to TRBJ2-1, with 11 nucleotides matching TRBD2. With V trimmed by 2 bases and J by 8 bases, 8 bases remained unmatched. Germline loops: CDR1 SQVTM, CDR2 ANQGSEA. The CDR3 sequence is 15 residues long. This chain's CDR3 is CSVEPSGGSPYEQFF. CDR3 nucleotides: TGCAGCGTTGAACCTAGCGGGGGGTCTCCTTATGAGCAGTTCTTC.

The rearrangement uses TRBV15 and TRBJ2-1; TRBD1 matches 9 bases. The CDR3 is 14 residues long. Germline V gene lookup returns CDR1 LNHNV and CDR2 YYDKDF (reference sequence). V dropped 0 bases and J dropped 8; count of bases not matched to a gene: 2. The CDR3, as DNA: TGTGCCACCAGCAGAGAAACAGGGGGCGATGAGCAGTTCTTC. Residues: CATSRETGGDEQFF.

Turning to this clonotype: A much larger clonotype is one base distant, so this may be a read error. The chain has TRBV6-2 or TRBV6-3 and TRBJ1-1; 8 bases line up with TRBD1. Germline V lookup: CDR1 MNHEY, CDR2 SVGEGT. The CDR3 loop spans 14 amino acids. The DNA for the CDR3 is TGTGTCAGCACCCCCGACAGGGGCTGGGGTGATGCTTTCTTT. Translated: CVSTPDRGWGDAFF.

The CDR3 nucleotides are TGTGCCAGCAACCAACAAAGCCGAGGGGGCATGAGTGAGCAGTTCTTC. Translating it yields CASNQQSRGGMSEQFF. The chain carries TRBV9 and TRBJ2-1; the match to TRBD1 covers 7 bases. From germline, CDR1 is SGDLS and CDR2 YYNGEE. The CDR3 extends over 16 amino acids. Unmatched junction bases numbered 18, after V lost 6 bases and J lost 9 bases.

This clonotype was observed many times. This chain uses TRBV28 with TRBJ2-7; possibly TRBD2 for D (6 bases). The CDR3 contains 12 residues. Germline V lookup: CDR1 MDHEN, CDR2 SYDVKM. V was clipped by 6 bases and J by 7 bases, with 13 bases between them. CDR3 amino acids: CASRMNRGEQYF. CDR3 DNA: TGTGCCAGCAGAATGAACCGGGGGGAGCAGTACTTC.

This clonotype was seen more than once but under ten times. J is TRBJ1-1 and V is TRBV7-2; tentatively, D is TRBD1 (6 bases). Germline CDR1 and CDR2: SGHTA and FQGNSA. V was cut by 2 bases and J by 5 bases, with 15 bases left in between. The CDR3 is made up of 15 amino acids. The CDR3 nucleotides read TGTGCCAGCAGCTTAACCCCCGGGGGGCGGACTGAAGCTTTCTTT. It translates to CASSLTPGGRTEAFF.

Points on this clonotype: A read error may explain this, as a much larger clone is one base away. The chain carries TRBV12-3 or TRBV12-4 and TRBJ2-7; unclear D gene. The V end was cut by 8 bases, the J end by 5 bases, with 13 bases between. The CDR3 covers 12 residues. The CDR3 bases are TGTGCCAGCGGTTCCTCGGACGACGAGCAGTACTTC. Translation: CASGSSDDEQYF.

The rearrangement links TRBV20-1 to TRBJ2-7; either TRBD1 or TRBD2 may fit D (6 bases each). The germline V gene has CDR1 DFQATT and CDR2 SNEGSKA (reference sequence). The CDR3 sequence is 15 residues long. The CDR3 coding sequence is TGCACCCTAACAGGGCTTCGGGAGTCCCCCTACGAGCAGTACTTC. Translation gives CTLTGLRESPYEQYF.

Comments on this clonotype: Possible read error: a much larger clone is one base away. The CDR3 DNA is TGTGGCAGCAGTTTGACCGGTCACAGCACAGATACGCAGTATTTT. This translates into CGSSLTGHSTDTQYF. V gene TRBV27 combines with J gene TRBJ2-3; the D is unclear. The CDR3 loop spans 15 amino acids. Germline assignment: CDR1 MNHEY and CDR2 SMNVEV (reference sequence).

The chain combines TRBV27 with TRBJ2-7, with a tentative D call TRBD2 (7 bases). The V and J ends lost 3 bases and 6 bases respectively, with 15 bases between them. This CDR3 spans 14 amino acids. The germline V gene has CDR1 MNHEY and CDR2 SMNVEV (reference sequence). CDR3 bases: TGTGCCAGCAGTTTCGGCGGGGGCTACGGCGAGCAGTACTTC. This gives the protein CASSFGGGYGEQYF.